The subject of this entry is one TCR beta chain. Its matching antigen is unknown. The PCR ran on 60 Vbeta and 13 Jbeta primers. The method was immunoSEQ multiplex PCR; TCRdb's version includes in-frame clones alone and lacks a portion of them. Of some 65,000 clones listed, less than 65% were seen once; the top ten hold around 3%. The source of the sample is a study of cytomegalovirus exposure and HLA in healthy donors. Study findings and constraints: Near-uniform donor sequencing depth was presumed by presence/absence analyses. There were some public TCRs occurring in many donors, but most TCR sequences were rare. Previously analyzed data showed that most TCR beta V segments were productive at a frequency of about 87% or about 30%.

Healthy bone marrow donors made up the cohort. The germline V gene has CDR1 SGHVS and CDR2 FQNEAQ. J was trimmed by 6 bases and V by 8 bases; bases with no gene match: 17. This CDR3 has 18 residues. This receptor was identified in a man under 40 in good health and CMV-seronegative. The sample was PBMCs. The genes are TRBV7-8 and TRBJ2-1; the match to TRBD2 covers 12 bases. The CDR3 nucleotides read TGTGCCAGCCGCCAACTAGCGGGGGGTCCCACCTCCGGCAATGAGCAGTTCTTC. This encodes CASRQLAGGPTSGNEQFF.